A single sample is the source of the 26 T cell receptor beta chains below, sequenced in a study of cytomegalovirus exposure and HLA in healthy donors. Primers: 60 Vbeta forward and 13 Jbeta reverse. Data came from immunoSEQ multiplex PCR; TCRdb stores just in-frame clones and leaves some out. The sample gives some 120,000 clones, about 70% of which show up once; 12% is in the top ten. The material sequenced was PBMCs. The receptors shown here come from a middle-aged woman in good health and CMV-seropositive.

This clone was observed a handful of times. The chain uses TRBV5-6 and TRBJ1-5; D might be TRBD1 (5 bases). With 2 bases removed from V and 4 bases from J, the gap between germline ends came to 10 bases. CDR3 length: 14 amino acids. The V gene's germline CDR1 is SGHDT and CDR2 YYEEEE. The CDR3, as DNA: TGTGCCAGCAGCTTACCGGGGGGGAATCAGCCCCAGCATTTT. Residues: CASSLPGGNQPQHF. The whole variable domain, remainder taken from reference TRBV5-6 and TRBJ1-5, is DAGVTQSPTHLIKTRGQQVTLRCSPKSGHDTVSWYQQALGQGPQFIFQYYEEEERQRGNFPDRFSGHQFPNYSSELNVNALLLGDSALYLCASSLPGGNQPQHFGDGTRLSIL.

This clone was detected only once. The chain links TRBV27 to TRBJ2-7, with a weak D call TRBD2 (5 bases). This CDR3 is built from 14 residues. CDR1 MNHEY and CDR2 SMNVEV come from the germline V gene (reference sequence). The V end was cut by 5 bases, the J end by 3 bases, with 14 bases between. The CDR3, as DNA: TGTGCCAGCAGTCCCCAAGGAGGTCGCTACGAGCAGTACTTC. It is translated as CASSPQGGRYEQYF.

V is TRBV2 and J is TRBJ1-1; the match to TRBD1 covers 9 bases. The germline CDR1 and CDR2 sequences are SNHLY and FYNNEI. The CDR3 runs to 14 residues. With 6 bases clipped from V and 6 bases from J, the junction kept 8 bases outside the gene matches. In DNA, the CDR3 is TGTGCCAGCAGGACCGGGACAGGGCCCCCTGAAGCTTTCTTT. It is translated as CASRTGTGPPEAFF.

The chain is built from TRBV7-9 and TRBJ2-4, with TRBD1 matching over 8 bases. In germline, CDR1 is SEHNR, CDR2 FQNEAQ (reference sequence). The CDR3 totals 16 residues. V lost 1 base, J lost 5 bases, and 7 bases stayed unmatched. CDR3 loop: CASSLVFRDRQNIQYF. DNA for the CDR3: TGTGCCAGCAGCTTAGTCTTTCGGGACAGGCAAAACATTCAGTACTTC.

V is TRBV30 and J is TRBJ1-1; tentative D call: TRBD1 (5 bases). The CDR3 loop spans 13 amino acids. The germline V gene has CDR1 GTSNPN and CDR2 SVGIG (reference sequence). V was shortened by 2 bases and J by 5 bases, with 12 bases between the two germline ends. The CDR3 sequence: CAWSSQGGTEAFF. CDR3 coding DNA: TGTGCCTGGAGTAGTCAGGGTGGGACTGAAGCTTTCTTT.

This clone appeared a single time. The rearrangement joins TRBV6-5 to TRBJ1-5; D may be TRBD1 (5 bases). V was cut by 5 bases and J by 9 bases, with 14 bases left in between. The CDR3 spans 13 residues. Looked up from germline, CDR1 is MNHEY and CDR2 is SVGAGI. CDR3 amino acids: CASSSLSGWPQHF. CDR3 in DNA: TGTGCCAGCAGTAGTCTATCAGGGTGGCCCCAGCATTTT.

This clone was detected a few times. This sequence joins TRBV5-1 and TRBJ1-1, with 8 bases that match TRBD1. After removal of 0 bases from V and 7 bases from J, the junction contained 5 bases not matched to a gene. This CDR3 is 14 amino acids long. Germline CDR1 is SGHRS and CDR2 is YFSETQ. CDR3 in DNA: TGCGCCAGCAGCTTGGGGACAGGGTGGGATGAAGCTTTCTTT. Protein product: CASSLGTGWDEAFF. Drawing the rest from reference TRBV5-1 and TRBJ1-1, the complete variable domain is KAGVTQTPRYLIKTRGQQVTLSCSPISGHRSVSWYQQTPGQGLQFLFEYFSETQRNKGNFPGRFSGRQFSNSRSEMNVSTLELGDSALYLCASSLGTGWDEAFFGQGTRLTVV.

The rearrangement joins TRBV30 to TRBJ1-6, with D perhaps TRBD1 (5 bases). The CDR3 is 14 residues long. The germline V gene encodes CDR1 GTSNPN and CDR2 SVGIG (reference sequence). V was pared by 3 bases and J by 4 bases, with 10 bases between. The CDR3 is CAWRGRGYNSPLHF. CDR3 nucleotides: TGTGCCTGGAGAGGGAGGGGATATAATTCACCCCTCCACTTT.

A few counts support this clone. The rearrangement joins TRBV7-6 to TRBJ1-2; D not resolved. Between the trimmed V and J ends, which lost 3 bases and 0 bases, there was a span of 20 bases. Looked up from germline, CDR1 is SGHVS and CDR2 is FNYEAQ. This CDR3 comprises 18 residues. Written as DNA, the CDR3 is TGTGCCAGCAGCTTCCCGCGCTCGGGGTTACCAGCTAACTATGGCTACACCTTC. It is translated as CASSFPRSGLPANYGYTF.

The chain's CDR3 is CASSIAGGGNTEAFF. CDR3 in DNA: TGTGCCAGTAGTATAGCGGGGGGTGGGAACACTGAAGCTTTCTTT. The chain couples TRBV19 to TRBJ1-1; D is possibly TRBD1 (5 bases). The V end was cut by 1 base, the J end by 1 base, with 10 bases between. CDR1 and CDR2 (germline): LNHDA, SQIVND (reference sequence). The CDR3 covers 15 residues.

The chain is built from TRBV30 and TRBJ2-7; no reliable D call. Germline V gene sequence: CDR1 GTSNPN, CDR2 SVGIG (reference sequence). V lost 4 bases, J lost 7 bases, and 14 bases lay in between. The CDR3 totals 12 residues. Here the CDR3 reads CAWKFQRGEQYF. DNA for the CDR3: TGTGCCTGGAAGTTCCAGCGTGGGGAGCAGTACTTC.

The chain uses TRBV7-6 and TRBJ2-3; the match to TRBD2 covers 10 bases. Losses at the gene ends were 5 bases for V and 4 bases for J; bases not matched to a gene: 12. There are 17 residues in the CDR3. Germline assignment: CDR1 SGHVS and CDR2 FNYEAQ. The CDR3 nucleotides read TGTGCCAGCAGCGGAAGTCAGCGGGGGGGCCTTCCAGATACGCAGTATTTT. Translation gives CASSGSQRGGLPDTQYF.

The chain uses TRBV18 and TRBJ1-2; possibly TRBD1 for D (5 bases). Per the germline V gene, CDR1 is KGHSH and CDR2 is LQKENI. V gave up 0 bases and J gave up 0 bases, with 14 bases separating them. CDR3 length: 17 residues. DNA of the CDR3: TGTGCCAGCTCACCACCGTTGTCCGGGGGAGCTAACTATGGCTACACCTTC. Translated, it gives CASSPPLSGGANYGYTF.

The chain combines TRBV2 with TRBJ2-2, with D possibly being TRBD1 (6 bases). In germline, CDR1 is SNHLY, CDR2 FYNNEI. This CDR3 has 13 amino acids. Trimming shortened V by 7 bases and J by 4 bases, and 10 bases separated the two germline ends. This chain's CDR3 is CASTGTFTGELFF. The CDR3 DNA reads as TGTGCCAGCACCGGGACATTCACCGGGGAGCTGTTTTTT.

The chain has TRBV2 and TRBJ2-7; maybe TRBD1 (6 bases). Trimming shortened V by 4 bases and J by 3 bases, and 13 bases separated the two germline ends. Looked up from germline, CDR1 is SNHLY and CDR2 is FYNNEI. CDR3 length: 14 residues. CDR3 DNA sequence: TGTGCCAGCAGTGTAACAGGGATGGGCTACGAGCAGTACTTC. This encodes CASSVTGMGYEQYF. Looking up the rest from reference TRBV2 and TRBJ2-7 gives the full variable domain: EPEVTQTPSHQVTQMGQEVILRCVPISNHLYFYWYRQILGQKVEFLVSFYNNEISEKSEIFDDQFSVERPDGSNFTLKIRSTKLEDSAMYFCASSVTGMGYEQYFGPGTRLTVT.

This chain links TRBV5-1 with TRBJ1-4, with a weak D call TRBD1 (5 bases). This CDR3 is built from 15 residues. Trimming pared 0 bases from V and 3 bases from J, leaving 9 bases between. Germline V gene lookup returns CDR1 SGHRS and CDR2 YFSETQ. CDR3 residues: CASSLEGHANEKLFF. As DNA, the CDR3 is TGCGCCAGCAGCTTGGAAGGACATGCTAATGAAAAACTGTTTTTT.

This clone was counted between two and nine times. The chain recombines TRBV6-6 with TRBJ2-7, with a tentative D call TRBD1 (6 bases). Trimming left V 7 bases short and J 0 bases short, with 10 bases between. CDR3 length: 13 amino acids. Germline CDR1 MNHNY, CDR2 SVGAGI (reference sequence). The CDR3 sequence: CASTHRVSYEQYF. Here the CDR3 DNA reads TGTGCCAGCACCCACAGGGTCTCCTACGAGCAGTACTTC.

V is TRBV30 and J is TRBJ1-1; 9 positions agree with TRBD1. The CDR3 has 14 residues. Germline assignment: CDR1 GTSNPN and CDR2 SVGIG (reference sequence). The J segment lost 6 bases and the V segment lost 7 bases, leaving 12 bases of the junction unmatched. CDR3 sequence (DNA): TGTGCCTCTTCCAACAGGGGGCGGTTGTCTGAAGCTTTCTTT. Translating gives CASSNRGRLSEAFF.

The genes are TRBV5-1 and TRBJ1-3, with D perhaps matching TRBD1 (6 bases). CDR1 is SGHRS, CDR2 YFSETQ, per germline. The CDR3 sequence is 14 residues long. Trimming stripped 0 bases from V and 5 bases from J, with 9 bases between. DNA for the CDR3: TGCGCCAGCAGCTTGGGGGGGGGCAGAAACACCATATATTTT. This sequence encodes CASSLGGGRNTIYF. The full variable domain, its missing parts supplied by reference TRBV5-1 and TRBJ1-3, is KAGVTQTPRYLIKTRGQQVTLSCSPISGHRSVSWYQQTPGQGLQFLFEYFSETQRNKGNFPGRFSGRQFSNSRSEMNVSTLELGDSALYLCASSLGGGRNTIYFGEGSWLTVV.

The table lists this clone with a few counts. The gene calls are TRBV2 and TRBJ1-2; D is perhaps TRBD1 (5 bases). CDR3 length: 15 residues. V lost 8 bases and J lost 4, with 20 bases in between. Germline CDR1 reads SNHLY; CDR2 reads FYNNEI. This chain's CDR3 is CASSTVQGHTYGYTF. For the CDR3, the DNA is TGTGCCAGCTCAACGGTGCAGGGTCACACCTATGGCTACACCTTC.

This clone was detected a few times. The V call is TRBV30, the J call TRBJ1-5, with 8 bases that match TRBD1. CDR1 and CDR2 from the germline V gene are GTSNPN and SVGIG (reference sequence). J was trimmed by 7 bases and V by 5 bases; bases with no gene match: 13. The CDR3 sequence is 15 residues long. The CDR3 DNA is TGTGCCTGGGATTATGGACAGGGCAGGGGACAGCCCCAGCATTTT. This translates into CAWDYGQGRGQPQHF.

This chain connects TRBV7-2 to TRBJ2-1; D uncertain. Trimming took 6 bases from V and 12 from J, leaving 18 bases between them. This CDR3 has 13 amino acids. CDR1 is SGHTA and CDR2 is FQGNSA in the germline V gene. The CDR3 loop reads CASSPGERLAQFF. The DNA for the CDR3 is TGTGCCAGCAGTCCCGGAGAACGCTTAGCGCAGTTCTTC.

This chain connects TRBV2 to TRBJ2-3; TRBD2 agrees at 10 bases. The CDR3 runs 14 residues. The V segment lost 10 bases and the J segment 3 bases; nucleotides outside the gene matches: 7. The germline CDR1 and CDR2 sequences are SNHLY and FYNNEI. In nucleotides, the CDR3 is TGTGCCACCCGACGGGGACTAGCGACAGATACGCAGTATTTT. Residues: CATRRGLATDTQYF.

This chain connects TRBV5-1 to TRBJ2-7, with 12 positions matching TRBD2. The length of the CDR3 is 16 residues. The germline V gene has CDR1 SGHRS and CDR2 YFSETQ. V lost 2 bases and J lost 2; bases outside the gene matches: 5. The CDR3 here is CASSLTLAGGAYEQYF. The CDR3 bases are TGCGCCAGCAGCTTAACCCTAGCGGGGGGGGCCTACGAGCAGTACTTC.

This chain uses TRBV9 with TRBJ2-3; 10 bases are a match to TRBD2. Germline V CDR1 and CDR2: SGDLS, YYNGEE. With V trimmed by 6 bases and J by 2 bases, 6 bases remained unmatched. The CDR3 spans 15 residues. The CDR3 nucleotides are TGTGCCAGCAATCCTAGCGGGGGTGACACAGATACGCAGTATTTT. This encodes CASNPSGGDTDTQYF.

CDR3 nucleotide sequence: TGCGCCAGCAGCCAAGGACTAGCGAGAGACATTCAGTACTTC. Its protein product is CASSQGLARDIQYF. J is TRBJ2-4 and V is TRBV4-1; 8 positions agree with TRBD2. Germline assignment: CDR1 MGHRA and CDR2 YSYEKL. J lost 8 bases, V lost 1 base, and 4 bases had no gene match. The CDR3 totals 14 residues.